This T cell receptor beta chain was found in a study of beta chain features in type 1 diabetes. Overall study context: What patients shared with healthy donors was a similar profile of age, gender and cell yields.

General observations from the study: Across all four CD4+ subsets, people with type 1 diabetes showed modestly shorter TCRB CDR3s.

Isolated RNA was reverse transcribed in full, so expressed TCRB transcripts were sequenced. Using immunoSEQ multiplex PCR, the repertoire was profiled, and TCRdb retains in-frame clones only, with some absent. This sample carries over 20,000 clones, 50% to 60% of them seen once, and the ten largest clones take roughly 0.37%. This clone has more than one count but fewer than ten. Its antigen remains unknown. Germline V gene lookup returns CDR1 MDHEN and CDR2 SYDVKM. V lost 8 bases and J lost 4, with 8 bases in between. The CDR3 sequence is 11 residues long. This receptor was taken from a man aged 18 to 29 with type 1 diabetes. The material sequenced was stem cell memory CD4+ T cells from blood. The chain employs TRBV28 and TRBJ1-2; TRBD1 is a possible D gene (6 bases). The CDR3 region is CASGQIYGYTF. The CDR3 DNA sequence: TGTGCCAGCGGACAGATCTATGGCTACACCTTC.